A single sample gave rise to the 19 T cell receptor beta chains below, sequenced in a study of shared clonotypes between healthy human individuals. Profiled with immunoSEQ multiplex PCR; TCRdb holds only in-frame clones, not every one. The sample gives more than 2,000,000 clones, around nine tenths of which show up once; around 0.14% is in the top ten. The sequencing sample was made of naive CD4+ T cells sorted from blood. This sample's subset: CD45RA+ positively selected. The receptors shown here come from a man aged 18 to 35 in good health.

With regard to this clone: A read error may produce the germline difference seen at one junction end. The V call is TRBV7-7, the J call TRBJ2-3, with unresolved D. The CDR3 is 14 amino acids. Germline CDR1 SSHAT, CDR2 FNYEAQ (reference sequence). The CDR3, as DNA: TGTGCTAGCAGCTTAAGACCGTTCACAGATACGCAGTATTTT. Protein product: CASSLRPFTDTQYF.

This sequence joins TRBV19 and TRBJ1-1; D unresolved. Trimming shortened V by 5 bases and J by 10 bases, and 20 bases separated the two germline ends. CDR3 size: 14 residues. Germline CDR1 LNHDA, CDR2 SQIVND (reference sequence). The CDR3 is CASSPTLGGSAAFF. CDR3 sequence (DNA): TGTGCCAGTAGTCCCACCTTAGGTGGATCCGCAGCTTTCTTT.

The chain combines TRBV15 with TRBJ2-5; 9 positions agree with TRBD1. From germline, CDR1 is LNHNV and CDR2 YYDKDF (reference sequence). The CDR3 extends over 15 amino acids. The J segment lost 4 bases and the V segment lost 3 bases, leaving 6 bases of the junction unmatched. The CDR3 is CATSRSTGGVETQYF. Here the CDR3 DNA reads TGTGCCACCAGCAGGAGCACAGGGGGCGTAGAGACCCAGTACTTC.

The V call is TRBV4-1, the J call TRBJ1-6; D unclear. Germline V lookup: CDR1 MGHRA, CDR2 YSYEKL. Trimming cost V 4 bases and J 8 bases, with 15 bases left between them. This CDR3 contains 15 residues. The CDR3: CASSPLLIRDSPLHF. CDR3 DNA sequence: TGCGCCAGCAGCCCCCTCCTTATCCGCGATTCACCCCTCCACTTT.

The J gene is TRBJ2-1, the V gene TRBV9; D gene uncertain. Trimming took off 0 bases at V and 0 bases at J, with 10 bases between the two ends. Germline CDR1 SGDLS, CDR2 YYNGEE. The CDR3 runs 16 residues. The CDR3 loop is CASSVDGQFSYNEQFF. The CDR3 DNA follows: TGTGCCAGCAGCGTAGATGGCCAGTTCTCCTACAATGAGCAGTTCTTC.

V is TRBV10-3 and J is TRBJ1-3; no clear D. Germline lookup yields CDR1 ENHRY and CDR2 SYGVKD. V shed 10 bases and J shed 0 bases, with 16 bases lying between them. The CDR3 length is 15 residues. The CDR3 sequence is CATSDGESSGNTIYF. CDR3 sequence (DNA): TGTGCCACCTCGGACGGTGAGAGCTCTGGAAACACCATATATTTT.

The chain couples TRBV29-1 to TRBJ2-7; 10 nucleotides match TRBD2. Germline CDR1 is SQVTM and CDR2 is ANQGSEA. V lost 3 bases, J lost 3 bases, and 5 bases stayed unmatched. This CDR3 is built from 14 residues. CDR3 coding DNA: TGCAGCGTTGACCACCCTAGCGGGGGCTACGAGCAGTACTTC. Translation: CSVDHPSGGYEQYF.

This clone was picked up a small number of times. The chain is built from TRBV6-6 and TRBJ1-6, with a tentative D call TRBD1 (6 bases). In germline, CDR1 is MNHNY, CDR2 SVGAGI (reference sequence). V was cut by 7 bases and J by 8 bases, with 12 bases left in between. The CDR3 runs to 13 residues. The CDR3 region has the DNA TGTGCCAGCACAGTGGAGGGGGATTCACCCCTCCACTTT. Amino acids: CASTVEGDSPLHF.

The rearrangement links TRBV4-1 to TRBJ1-4, with 7 bases lining up with TRBD1. Germline loops: CDR1 MGHRA, CDR2 YSYEKL. After removal of 0 bases from V and 0 bases from J, the junction contained 4 bases not matched to a gene. This CDR3 contains 17 residues. CDR3 amino acids: CASSQDQGGATNEKLFF. The CDR3 coding sequence is TGCGCCAGCAGCCAAGATCAGGGGGGCGCAACTAATGAAAAACTGTTTTTT.

In this sample, this clone turned up once. The chain uses TRBV18 and TRBJ2-3, with 10 bases lining up with TRBD1. The junction had 4 bases not matched to a gene; V was cut back by 6 bases and J by 4 bases. This CDR3 has 14 amino acids. Germline assignment: CDR1 KGHSH and CDR2 LQKENI. As DNA, the CDR3 is TGTGCCAGCTCCAGACAGGGGGCATCAGATACGCAGTATTTT. Amino acid sequence: CASSRQGASDTQYF.

V is TRBV4-2 and J is TRBJ2-3, with TRBD2 matching over 9 bases. Trimming cost V 4 bases and J 6 bases; bases outside gene matches: 17. Germline CDR1 is LGHNA and CDR2 is YNFKEQ. This CDR3 contains 18 residues. The CDR3 DNA reads as TGTGCCAGCAGCCGAGAAGGTATGCGGGGGGGCCTGGAGGATACGCAGTATTTT. Translating gives CASSREGMRGGLEDTQYF.

This chain joins TRBV7-9 and TRBJ2-2; no clear D. Trimming left V 5 bases short and J 6 bases short, with 13 bases between. CDR1 is SEHNR, CDR2 FQNEAQ, per germline (reference sequence). This CDR3 comprises 14 residues. CDR3 bases: TGTGCCAGCAGCCTCGTTGCCGGTCCCGGGGAGCTGTTTTTT. Translation: CASSLVAGPGELFF.

The chain joins TRBV7-2 to TRBJ1-2; D is possibly TRBD1 (6 bases). The CDR3 consists of 15 residues. V dropped 5 bases and J dropped 0 bases, with 13 bases sitting between them. Germline-derived CDR1 and CDR2 are SGHTA and FQGNSA. The CDR3 coding sequence is TGTGCCAGCAGCCCCCGGACAGTTACTAACTATGGCTACACCTTC. Encoded protein: CASSPRTVTNYGYTF.

The chain couples TRBV5-4 to TRBJ2-1; 9 positions match TRBD2. CDR1 and CDR2 from the germline V gene are SGHNT and YYREEE (reference sequence). The CDR3 loop spans 18 amino acids. After removal of 6 bases from V and 7 bases from J, the junction contained 20 bases not matched to a gene. The CDR3 bases are TGTGCCAGCACCGCCTCACCATTGGGTTGGAGCGGGAGGAATGAGCAGTTCTTC. As protein: CASTASPLGWSGRNEQFF.

The V and J genes are TRBV19 and TRBJ1-1, with 9 positions matching TRBD1. The J segment lost 4 bases and the V segment lost 4 bases, leaving 4 bases of the junction unmatched. The CDR3 extends over 14 amino acids. CDR1 LNHDA and CDR2 SQIVND come from the germline V gene (reference sequence). As DNA, the CDR3 is TGTGCCAGTAGTACGACAGGGGGGAGCACTGAAGCTTTCTTT. Translation gives CASSTTGGSTEAFF.

This sequence joins TRBV29-1 and TRBJ2-7; D might be TRBD1 (6 bases). The CDR3 covers 13 residues. CDR1 SQVTM and CDR2 ANQGSEA come from the germline V gene. V lost 7 bases, J lost 6 bases, and 19 bases lay in between. This CDR3 is CSACRDISCEQYF. The CDR3 DNA reads as TGCAGCGCCTGCCGGGACATCTCTTGCGAGCAGTACTTC.

The chain combines TRBV10-3 with TRBJ1-3; D is perhaps TRBD1 (6 bases). V was shortened by 6 bases and J by 4 bases, with 10 bases between the two germline ends. From germline, CDR1 is ENHRY and CDR2 SYGVKD. The CDR3 contains 13 residues. The CDR3 is CAIREGTGNTIYF. CDR3 nucleotides: TGTGCCATCAGGGAGGGGACAGGAAACACCATATATTTT.

This clone was detected once. The V and J genes are TRBV28 and TRBJ2-7; 11 bases align to TRBD1. V gave up 7 bases and J gave up 4 bases; unmatched junction bases: 9. This CDR3 has 15 amino acids. Germline CDR1 reads MDHEN; CDR2 reads SYDVKM. The CDR3, as DNA: TGTGCCAGCACCCCGTGGGGACAGGGGGTTTACGAGCAGTACTTC. This encodes CASTPWGQGVYEQYF.

The CDR3 DNA is TGTGCCAGCTCACCTTCTTCACTGTCCGGCAATAATTCACCCCTCCACTTT. Translated: CASSPSSLSGNNSPLHF. The chain uses TRBV18 and TRBJ1-6; no clear D. The germline V and J ends were trimmed by 3 bases and 5 bases, with 17 bases remaining between them. CDR1 is KGHSH, CDR2 LQKENI, per germline. The CDR3 runs to 17 residues.